This TCR beta chain was sequenced during a study of blood T cell repertoires in COVID-19. At the level of the study: Sites across the United States, Italy and Spain contributed samples from acute and convalescent COVID-19. Sample material is recorded as cDNA or gDNA derived from T cells, B-cell-depleted T cells, or PBMCs.

Authors' methods: Amplification from reference gene primers served as the basis for estimated nucleated cell counts. Data came from immunoSEQ multiplex PCR; TCRdb stores just in-frame clones and leaves some out. V and J calls and clone size follow that table, whereas D and trimming were derived from the DNA. The sample shows 43,000 or so clones, more than 85% of them seen only once. Germline V CDR1 and CDR2: ENHRY, SYGVKD. The J segment lost 5 bases and the V segment lost 0 bases, leaving 9 bases of the junction unmatched. This CDR3 is 18 amino acids long. The sequenced material came from peripheral blood. The chain joins TRBV10-3 to TRBJ2-1; 11 positions agree with TRBD2. The source of this sequence is a human donor in a cohort sampled during active COVID-19. For the CDR3, the DNA is TGTGCCATCAGTGAGTCTCGAGGACTAGCGGGTCCAGACAATGAGCAGTTCTTC. This codes for CAISESRGLAGPDNEQFF.